The next 19 T cell receptor beta chains were all read from a single sample in a study of blood T cell repertoires in COVID-19. Clones were sequenced by immunoSEQ multiplex PCR, and TCRdb holds only the in-frame ones, with some missing. This sample has roughly 340,000 clones, with under 95% found just once. The specimen sequenced was peripheral blood. All receptors derive from a woman between 18 and 29 years old who had recovered from COVID-19.

V usage is TRBV3-1 (or the pseudogene TRBV3-2) and J usage is TRBJ1-2; TRBD1 is a possible D gene (5 bases). Germline V gene data show CDR1 as LGHDT and CDR2 as YNNKEL (reference sequence). V was cut by 0 bases and J by 0 bases, with 14 bases left in between. The CDR3 is made up of 17 amino acids. CDR3 sequence: CASSQDQGSTSNYGYTF. CDR3 DNA sequence: TGTGCCAGCAGCCAAGATCAGGGATCCACCTCTAACTATGGCTACACCTTC.

The rearrangement links TRBV10-3 to TRBJ2-7; TRBD1 agrees at 8 bases. V shed 2 bases, J shed 0 bases, and the junction held 9 bases outside the gene matches. There are 17 residues in the CDR3. The germline V gene has CDR1 ENHRY and CDR2 SYGVKD. CDR3 in amino acids: CAISEPIGDRSSYEQYV. For the CDR3, the DNA is TGTGCCATCAGTGAGCCGATAGGGGACAGGAGCTCCTACGAGCAGTACGTC.

The chain combines TRBV27 with TRBJ1-1; D gene unclear. Germline V lookup: CDR1 MNHEY, CDR2 SMNVEV (reference sequence). Trimming cost V 3 bases and J 5 bases, with 10 bases left between them. There are 13 residues in the CDR3. The CDR3 DNA is TGTGCCAGCAGTTTGCTCGAGGAGACTGAAGCTTTCTTT. It translates to CASSLLEETEAFF.

The chain is built from TRBV19 and TRBJ2-2, with 9 bases aligning to TRBD2. Germline V gives CDR1 LNHDA, CDR2 SQIVND (reference sequence). V lost 11 bases and J lost 6; bases outside the gene matches: 10. The CDR3 contains 14 residues. The CDR3 DNA reads TGTGCCTCCGAGGGGACTAGCTGGTCCGGGGAGCTGTTTTTT. Its protein is CASEGTSWSGELFF.

This chain connects TRBV19 to TRBJ2-2; 7 nucleotides line up with TRBD1. Germline V lookup: CDR1 LNHDA, CDR2 SQIVND (reference sequence). This CDR3 region has 15 residues. The V and J ends lost 5 bases and 3 bases, in that order; junction bases with no gene match: 6. CDR3 region: CASSSRQGHTGELFF. The CDR3 DNA follows: TGTGCCAGTAGTTCCCGACAGGGCCACACCGGGGAGCTGTTTTTT.

The V gene is TRBV6-2 or TRBV6-3, the J gene TRBJ2-7; 7 bases are shared with TRBD1. With 2 bases clipped from V and 9 bases from J, the junction kept 7 bases outside the gene matches. This CDR3 has 13 residues. Germline assignment: CDR1 MNHEY and CDR2 SVGEGT. Here the CDR3 DNA reads TGTGCCAGCAGTTACAAGGGGGCTGCGGTGCAGTACGTC. Translation gives CASSYKGAAVQYV.

The J gene is TRBJ2-3, the V gene TRBV5-1; tentatively, D is TRBD2 (6 bases). V was trimmed by 5 bases and J by 2 bases, leaving 15 bases between them. The CDR3 length is 15 residues. Germline assignment: CDR1 SGHRS and CDR2 YFSETQ. CDR3 sequence: CASREGGVYTDTQYF. The DNA of the CDR3 is TGCGCCAGCAGGGAAGGAGGGGTCTACACAGATACGCAGTATTTT.

The genes are TRBV5-1 and TRBJ1-2, with 8 positions matching TRBD1. Per germline, CDR1 SGHRS and CDR2 YFSETQ. This CDR3 has 15 amino acids. The trim removed 3 bases at V and 5 bases at J, leaving 9 bases unmatched. The DNA for the CDR3 is TGCGCCAGCAGCTCGGGGACAGGCTATGGGTATGGCTACACCTTC. Protein sequence: CASSSGTGYGYGYTF.

The chain couples TRBV28 to TRBJ2-5, with 10 nucleotides matching TRBD2. Germline CDR1 reads MDHEN; CDR2 reads SYDVKM. The CDR3 contains 16 residues. The V segment lost 5 bases and the J segment 0 bases; nucleotides outside the gene matches: 6. The CDR3 region is CASSLRAGGNQETQYF. DNA for the CDR3: TGTGCCAGCAGTCTCCGAGCGGGAGGGAACCAAGAGACCCAGTACTTC.

The V gene is TRBV12-3 or TRBV12-4, the J gene TRBJ2-7; 7 bases match TRBD1. After removal of 6 bases from V and 7 bases from J, the junction contained 9 bases not matched to a gene. This CDR3 is built from 13 residues. CDR3 nucleotides: TGTGCCAGCAGCCGGACAGGAGTTGGGGAGCAGTACGTC. Residues: CASSRTGVGEQYV.

V gene TRBV6-5 combines with J gene TRBJ1-4; 8 bases are shared with TRBD1. From germline, CDR1 is MNHEY and CDR2 SVGAGI. The ends lost 10 bases at V and 0 bases at J; junction bases unmatched: 4. CDR3 length equals 14 residues. The CDR3 sequence: CATRGLATNEKLFF. The CDR3 DNA reads TGTGCCACCAGGGGGCTCGCAACTAATGAAAAACTGTTTTTT.

The rearrangement links TRBV7-2 to TRBJ1-1, with D tentatively TRBD1 (6 bases). Germline-derived CDR1 and CDR2 are SGHTA and FQGNSA. CDR3 length: 15 amino acids. Trimming pared 3 bases from V and 3 bases from J, leaving 14 bases between. CDR3 residues: CASSFGTGMDTEAFF. Here the CDR3 DNA reads TGTGCCAGCAGCTTTGGCACAGGGATGGACACTGAAGCTTTCTTT. The full variable domain, completed using reference TRBV7-2 and TRBJ1-1, is GAGVSQSPSNKVTEKGKDVELRCDPISGHTALYWYRQSLGQGLEFLIYFQGNSAPDKSGLPSDRFSAERTGGSVSTLTIQRTQQEDSAVYLCASSFGTGMDTEAFFGQGTRLTVV.

The CDR3: CATKPTANTGELFF. In DNA form, the CDR3 reads TGTGCCACCAAACCTACAGCGAACACCGGGGAGCTGTTTTTT. The genes are TRBV15 and TRBJ2-2; D is undetermined. CDR3 length: 14 amino acids. Trimming took 7 bases from V and 0 from J, leaving 9 bases between them. The V gene's germline CDR1 is LNHNV and CDR2 YYDKDF (reference sequence).

The rearrangement links TRBV7-2 to TRBJ1-6, with a tentative D call TRBD1 (5 bases). V was shortened by 2 bases and J by 0 bases, with 8 bases between the two germline ends. CDR1 is SGHTA, CDR2 FQGNSA, per germline. The CDR3 extends over 16 amino acids. The CDR3 reads CASSLYRSSYNSPLHF. The CDR3 region has the DNA TGTGCCAGCAGCTTATACAGGAGCTCCTATAATTCACCCCTCCACTTT.

The CDR3 DNA sequence: TGCGCCAGCAGTCAACCGGGACAGGGCCTGAATGGCTACACCTTC. Amino acid sequence: CASSQPGQGLNGYTF. This chain joins TRBV23-1 and TRBJ1-2, with 9 nucleotides matching TRBD1. TRBV23-1 is known as an ORF, though its function is uncertain. The CDR3 length is 15 residues. Trimming at V came to 2 bases and at J to 6 bases, leaving 7 bases not matched to a gene.

This clone came up once. This chain uses TRBV3-1 (or the pseudogene TRBV3-2) with TRBJ1-2; possible D gene TRBD1, 6 bases. Germline CDR1 reads LGHDT; CDR2 reads YNNKEL (reference sequence). There are 15 residues in the CDR3. V was shortened by 0 bases and J by 6 bases, with 14 bases between the two germline ends. CDR3 nucleotides: TGTGCCAGCAGCCAAGAAGGGGGTGGTAGAGATGGCTACACCTTC. Translation gives CASSQEGGGRDGYTF.

This sequence joins TRBV11-3 and TRBJ2-1; 11 bases match TRBD2. J lost 1 base, V lost 8 bases, and 4 bases had no gene match. CDR3 size: 15 residues. The germline gives CDR1 SGHNT, CDR2 YENEEA. The chain's CDR3 is CASGLAGGSYNEQFF. The CDR3 nucleotides read TGTGCCAGCGGGCTAGCGGGAGGATCCTACAATGAGCAGTTCTTC. The full variable domain, with the rest looked up from reference TRBV11-3 and TRBJ2-1, is EAGVVQSPRYKIIEKKQPVAFWCNPISGHNTLYWYLQNLGQGPELLIRYENEEAVDDSQLPKDRFSAERLKGVDSTLKIQPAELGDSAVYLCASGLAGGSYNEQFFGPGTRLTVL.

The V call is TRBV4-3, the J call TRBJ2-1; 7 nucleotides agree with TRBD2. Germline lookup yields CDR1 LGHNA and CDR2 YSLEER. The CDR3 is 15 amino acids. Trimming cost V 2 bases and J 7 bases; bases outside gene matches: 8. In DNA, the CDR3 is TGCGCCAGCAGCCAATGGGATAGCGGGTCGAATGAGCAGTTCTTC. It specifies CASSQWDSGSNEQFF.

This clone was detected only once. The chain carries TRBV5-1 and TRBJ2-3; D remains ambiguous. The CDR3 runs 13 residues. In germline, CDR1 is SGHRS, CDR2 YFSETQ. Trimming cost V 2 bases and J 1 base, with 5 bases left between them. CDR3 loop: CASSFRGTDTQYF. The CDR3 coding sequence is TGCGCCAGCAGCTTTCGGGGCACAGATACGCAGTATTTT.